This paragraph reports one T cell receptor beta chain. What it recognizes is unknown. Using immunoSEQ multiplex PCR, the repertoire was profiled, and TCRdb retains in-frame clones only, with some absent. The sample shows about 100,000 clones, around 87% of them seen only once. The record originates from a study of T cell responses to AZD1222 COVID-19 vaccine. General observations from the study: There were mostly white British donors and more females than males, and clonal diversity was possibly underestimated.

The receptor was isolated from an adult in good health. The input for sequencing was peripheral blood, taken on day 0 of MenACWY control vaccination.

CDR3 protein: CASSLGGDSYEQYF. The DNA for the CDR3 is TGTGCCAGCAGTTTAGGCGGAGACTCCTACGAGCAGTACTTC. The chain carries TRBV28 and TRBJ2-7; no reliable D call. Trimming stripped 2 bases from V and 0 bases from J, with 8 bases between. CDR3 length equals 14 residues. Germline CDR1 and CDR2: MDHEN and SYDVKM.